This T cell receptor beta chain emerged from a study of T-cell reconstitution after alpha-beta-depleted transplantation in children. The CDR3 consists of 16 residues. Germline loops: CDR1 LGHDT, CDR2 YNNKEL (reference sequence). With 5 bases clipped from V and 6 bases from J, the junction kept 11 bases outside the gene matches. This clonotype was counted once. For TCRbeta, the library was prepared with unique molecular identifiers. Using its own MiXCR run on the PCR reads, TCRdb lists one record per CDR3 protein. The repertoire has 500,000 to 750,000 distinct CDR3 sequences, 25% to 30% of them found once; the top ten carry 30% to 45%.

The sequencing used PBMCs, collected before TCRalphabeta/CD19-depleted stem cell transplant. The chain couples TRBV3-1 to TRBJ2-1; 9 bases agree with TRBD2. This sequence was found in a boy in the first two years of life with Wiskott-Aldrich syndrome, due to receive a stem cell transplant. CDR3 region: CASSFRAGGPGNEQFF. The CDR3 region has the DNA TGTGCCAGCAGCTTTCGGGCGGGAGGGCCCGGCAATGAGCAGTTCTTC.